The 30 T cell receptor beta chains listed next were all sequenced from one sample in a study of T cell responses to AZD1222 COVID-19 vaccine. The table came from immunoSEQ multiplex PCR; TCRdb's copy has only in-frame clones and leaves some out. This table holds 95,000 to 150,000 clones, 70% to 90% found once. The sequencing here drew on peripheral blood, taken on day 0 of AZD1222 vaccination. The receptors here all came from an adult in good health.

The chain couples TRBV29-1 to TRBJ2-7; D not resolved. Trimming took 6 bases from V and 1 from J, leaving 10 bases between them. Germline CDR1 and CDR2: SQVTM and ANQGSEA. The CDR3 covers 12 residues. In DNA, the CDR3 is TGCAGCGTAAGGACCGCATCCTACGAGCAGTACTTC. As protein: CSVRTASYEQYF.

The V call is TRBV19, the J call TRBJ2-4; D might be TRBD2 (6 bases). CDR1 and CDR2 from the germline V gene are LNHDA and SQIVND (reference sequence). V lost 3 bases and J 0 bases, leaving 12 bases between the germline ends. The CDR3 runs 16 residues. The CDR3, as DNA: TGTGCCAGTAGTATTAGTGGGAGGTTAGCCAAAAACATTCAGTACTTC. It encodes CASSISGRLAKNIQYF.

The genes are TRBV5-1 and TRBJ2-7, with unresolved D. This CDR3 is 11 amino acids long. Trimming took off 0 bases at V and 4 bases at J, with 2 bases between the two ends. The V gene's germline CDR1 is SGHRS and CDR2 YFSETQ. The CDR3 DNA follows: TGCGCCAGCAGCTTGGATTACGAGCAGTACTTC. The encoded protein is CASSLDYEQYF.

The genes are TRBV20-1 and TRBJ2-3; 10 bases fit TRBD2. The CDR3 is 11 residues long. Trimming at V came to 5 bases and at J to 14 bases, leaving 7 bases not matched to a gene. Germline V CDR1 and CDR2: DFQATT, SNEGSKA (reference sequence). In nucleotides, the CDR3 is TGCAGTGCTCCCAGCGGGGGGGCTCGGTATTTT. This encodes CSAPSGGARYF.

The CDR3 protein is CATSRDSGAGGYTF. DNA for the CDR3: TGTGCCACCAGCAGAGATTCAGGGGCCGGTGGCTACACCTTC. The chain is built from TRBV15 and TRBJ1-2, with D perhaps matching TRBD1 (6 bases). Germline V gene lookup returns CDR1 LNHNV and CDR2 YYDKDF (reference sequence). The CDR3 spans 14 residues. Trimming stripped 0 bases from V and 7 bases from J, with 12 bases between.

V is TRBV2 and J is TRBJ1-1; 7 positions match TRBD1. Trimming took 6 bases from V and 4 from J; bases not matched to a gene: 8. Germline V lookup: CDR1 SNHLY, CDR2 FYNNEI. The CDR3 loop spans 14 amino acids. CDR3: CASRGQVWSTEAFF. In nucleotides, the CDR3 is TGTGCCAGCAGAGGACAGGTCTGGAGCACTGAAGCTTTCTTT.

J is TRBJ1-2 and V is TRBV28; 9 bases agree with TRBD1. CDR3 length: 13 amino acids. CDR1 is MDHEN and CDR2 is SYDVKM in the germline V gene. J lost 5 bases, V lost 10 bases, and 8 bases had no gene match. The CDR3 here is CATGTGKGYGYTF. Written as DNA, the CDR3 is TGTGCCACCGGGACAGGGAAAGGGTATGGCTACACCTTC.

The rearrangement uses TRBV4-2 and TRBJ1-6, with TRBD1 as a possible D gene (5 bases). The CDR3 contains 14 residues. Trimming shortened V by 2 bases and J by 5 bases, and 7 bases separated the two germline ends. Germline CDR1 and CDR2: LGHNA and YNFKEQ. The CDR3 sequence: CASSQPGDNSPLHF. The CDR3 region has the DNA TGTGCCAGCAGCCAACCGGGGGATAATTCACCCCTCCACTTT.

The rearrangement uses TRBV7-8 and TRBJ2-3; no firm D call. The CDR3 covers 14 residues. CDR1 and CDR2 from the germline V gene are SGHVS and FQNEAQ. Deletions cut 1 base from V and 2 bases from J, with 7 bases between. CDR3 nucleotides: TGTGCCAGCAGCTTAGATGGTAACACAGATACGCAGTATTTT. This gives the protein CASSLDGNTDTQYF.

The chain carries TRBV19 and TRBJ1-1; no clear D gene. V lost 5 bases, J lost 4 bases, and 11 bases lay in between. The germline gives CDR1 LNHDA, CDR2 SQIVND (reference sequence). The CDR3 runs 13 residues. CDR3 bases: TGTGCCAGTAGTCCAAGGGCGGGCACTGAAGCTTTCTTT. Its translation: CASSPRAGTEAFF.

The chain has TRBV6-5 and TRBJ1-4; D is unresolved. This CDR3 comprises 15 residues. From germline, CDR1 is MNHEY and CDR2 SVGAGI. Between the trimmed V and J ends, which lost 0 bases and 7 bases, there was a span of 12 bases. This CDR3 reads CASSYSSRAGEKLFF. CDR3 nucleotide sequence: TGTGCCAGCAGTTACTCCTCCCGGGCTGGTGAAAAACTGTTTTTT.

The chain has TRBV7-9 and TRBJ2-5; 9 bases agree with TRBD1. V gave up 0 bases and J gave up 4 bases; unmatched junction bases: 0. Germline assignment: CDR1 SEHNR and CDR2 FQNEAQ (reference sequence). This CDR3 is built from 14 residues. The CDR3 reads CASSLATGGETQYF. Here the CDR3 DNA reads TGTGCCAGCAGCTTAGCGACAGGGGGAGAGACCCAGTACTTC.

The V call is TRBV10-3, the J call TRBJ2-5, with 10 nucleotides matching TRBD1. Germline assignment: CDR1 ENHRY and CDR2 SYGVKD. Trimming removed 7 bases from V and 0 bases from J; junction bases left unmatched: 2. The CDR3 extends over 14 amino acids. CDR3 in DNA: TGTGCCATCACGGGGACAGGGGACCAAGAGACCCAGTACTTC. It codes for CAITGTGDQETQYF.

This clone was recorded once. The chain couples TRBV5-6 to TRBJ2-3; 12 bases agree with TRBD2. V lost 0 bases and J lost 1; bases outside the gene matches: 0. This CDR3 contains 16 residues. CDR1 and CDR2 from the germline V gene are SGHDT and YYEEEE. CDR3 nucleotide sequence: TGTGCCAGCAGCTTGGGACTAGCGGGGGGCACAGATACGCAGTATTTT. Translating gives CASSLGLAGGTDTQYF.

J is TRBJ2-3 and V is TRBV2; D not resolved. Trimming took off 7 bases at V and 3 bases at J, with 14 bases between the two ends. Looked up from germline, CDR1 is SNHLY and CDR2 is FYNNEI. CDR3 length: 14 amino acids. CDR3 sequence: CASNAFMGTDTQYF. The CDR3 nucleotides read TGTGCCAGCAACGCCTTCATGGGAACAGATACGCAGTATTTT.

The chain carries TRBV2 and TRBJ1-2; tentative D call: TRBD1 (5 bases). Germline loops: CDR1 SNHLY, CDR2 FYNNEI. V was cut by 3 bases and J by 8 bases, with 16 bases left in between. The length of the CDR3 is 14 residues. The DNA for the CDR3 is TGTGCCAGCAGTGACACCGAAAGGGGTGGGGGCTACACCTTC. It encodes CASSDTERGGGYTF.

This clone occurred once. This chain connects TRBV6-6 to TRBJ1-2; D perhaps matches TRBD1 (6 bases). Germline V CDR1 and CDR2: MNHNY, SVGAGI (reference sequence). The V and J ends lost 0 bases and 4 bases respectively, with 12 bases between them. There are 15 residues in the CDR3. CDR3 bases: TGTGCCAGCAGTTACTCGGAGGGGGTAAGCTATGGCTACACCTTC. It is translated as CASSYSEGVSYGYTF.

This clone was seen a single time. V gene TRBV5-1 combines with J gene TRBJ2-3; the D is unclear. Germline V lookup: CDR1 SGHRS, CDR2 YFSETQ. The CDR3 length is 14 residues. V lost 2 bases and J 1 base, leaving 8 bases between the germline ends. The CDR3 coding sequence is TGCGCCAGCAGCTTCGGCGCAGGCACAGATACGCAGTATTTT. Translation: CASSFGAGTDTQYF.

The chain uses TRBV2 and TRBJ1-6, with 11 bases fitting TRBD1. J gave up 0 bases and V 4 bases, and 11 bases lay outside the gene matches. CDR1 SNHLY and CDR2 FYNNEI come from the germline V gene. CDR3 length: 20 residues. This CDR3 is CASSGETRDRGDSYNSPLHF. CDR3 bases: TGTGCCAGCAGTGGCGAAACCCGGGACAGGGGGGACTCCTATAATTCACCCCTCCACTTT.

The chain has TRBV7-9 and TRBJ2-4; D is unclear. CDR1 and CDR2 from the germline V gene are SEHNR and FQNEAQ (reference sequence). The length of the CDR3 is 16 residues. The V gene lost 2 bases and the J gene lost 3 bases, with 14 bases spanning the gap. CDR3 in DNA: TGTGCCAGCAGCTTACATCGTCGGCGCCACAAAAACATTCAGTACTTC. Protein sequence: CASSLHRRRHKNIQYF.

The sample holds a few counts of this clone. V is TRBV2 and J is TRBJ1-3, with D hard to call. The V end was cut by 6 bases, the J end by 0 bases, with 9 bases between. This CDR3 region has 14 residues. Germline values: CDR1 SNHLY, CDR2 FYNNEI. In DNA, the CDR3 is TGTGCCAGCAGCCCAAGGACCTCTGGAAACACCATATATTTT. Translation: CASSPRTSGNTIYF. Drawing the rest from reference TRBV2 and TRBJ1-3, the complete variable domain is EPEVTQTPSHQVTQMGQEVILRCVPISNHLYFYWYRQILGQKVEFLVSFYNNEISEKSEIFDDQFSVERPDGSNFTLKIRSTKLEDSAMYFCASSPRTSGNTIYFGEGSWLTVV.

The chain uses TRBV7-2 and TRBJ2-1; D could derive from TRBD1 or TRBD2 (5 bases each). Germline V lookup: CDR1 SGHTA, CDR2 FQGNSA. V gave up 5 bases and J gave up 11 bases, with 16 bases separating them. This CDR3 region has 13 residues. The CDR3 region has the DNA TGTGCCAGCAGCCCACACGGGACCGACCAGCAGTTCTTC. As protein: CASSPHGTDQQFF.

The CDR3 protein is CASSPSGTGVSPLHF. The DNA for the CDR3 is TGTGCCAGTAGTCCATCCGGGACAGGGGTTTCACCCCTCCACTTT. V and J are TRBV19 and TRBJ1-6, with TRBD1 identical over 10 bases. The CDR3 covers 15 residues. J gave up 9 bases and V 5 bases, and 7 bases lay outside the gene matches. Germline CDR1 LNHDA, CDR2 SQIVND (reference sequence).

This chain joins TRBV5-6 and TRBJ1-1; D uncertain. The germline V gene has CDR1 SGHDT and CDR2 YYEEEE. Between the trimmed V and J ends, which lost 4 bases and 2 bases, there was a span of 3 bases. CDR3 length: 11 amino acids. CDR3 residues: CASSRNTEAFF. The DNA of the CDR3 is TGTGCCAGCAGCCGCAACACTGAAGCTTTCTTT.

The chain is built from TRBV6-5 and TRBJ1-2; the match to TRBD1 covers 11 bases. V dropped 2 bases and J dropped 4; count of bases not matched to a gene: 0. Germline CDR1 is MNHEY and CDR2 is SVGAGI. This CDR3 contains 14 residues. This chain's CDR3 is CASSYGTGGYGYTF. CDR3 in DNA: TGTGCCAGCAGTTACGGGACAGGGGGCTATGGCTACACCTTC.

The rearrangement links TRBV19 to TRBJ1-2; 7 nucleotides agree with TRBD1. CDR1 and CDR2 from the germline V gene are LNHDA and SQIVND (reference sequence). The V gene end was trimmed by 8 bases and the J gene end by 0 bases; junction bases not matched to a gene: 9. This CDR3 has 15 amino acids. The DNA of the CDR3 is TGTGCCAGTGGTGGGACAGCGACCACTAACTATGGCTACACCTTC. Protein sequence: CASGGTATTNYGYTF.

This chain uses TRBV15 with TRBJ1-3; D gene unclear. The CDR3 runs to 16 residues. V was pared by 0 bases and J by 3 bases, with 12 bases between. Germline lookup yields CDR1 LNHNV and CDR2 YYDKDF (reference sequence). Here the CDR3 reads CATSRDLRGGGNTIYF. CDR3 bases: TGTGCCACCAGCAGAGATCTACGGGGTGGTGGAAACACCATATATTTT.

The V call is TRBV6-5, the J call TRBJ2-7; no firm D call. CDR1 and CDR2 from the germline V gene are MNHEY and SVGAGI. Trimming stripped 3 bases from V and 5 bases from J, with 11 bases between. The length of the CDR3 is 13 residues. The CDR3 region has the DNA TGTGCCAGCAGTTATATCCCCGGAAACGAGCAGTACTTC. This encodes CASSYIPGNEQYF.

The rearrangement uses TRBV11-3 and TRBJ1-6; no reliable D call. V gave up 1 base and J gave up 0 bases, with 7 bases separating them. Germline values: CDR1 SGHNT, CDR2 YENEEA. The CDR3 covers 16 residues. The DNA for the CDR3 is TGTGCCAGCAGCTTAGGCGGGGACTCCTATAATTCACCCCTCCACTTT. It is translated as CASSLGGDSYNSPLHF.

This clone was counted a few times. This sequence joins TRBV7-2 and TRBJ2-1; 9 positions match TRBD1. Germline V CDR1 and CDR2: SGHTA, FQGNSA. V dropped 2 bases and J dropped 3; count of bases not matched to a gene: 8. This CDR3 contains 17 residues. As DNA, the CDR3 is TGTGCCAGCAGCTTATCAGGGACAGGGTTACTCTACAATGAGCAGTTCTTC. Translated: CASSLSGTGLLYNEQFF.